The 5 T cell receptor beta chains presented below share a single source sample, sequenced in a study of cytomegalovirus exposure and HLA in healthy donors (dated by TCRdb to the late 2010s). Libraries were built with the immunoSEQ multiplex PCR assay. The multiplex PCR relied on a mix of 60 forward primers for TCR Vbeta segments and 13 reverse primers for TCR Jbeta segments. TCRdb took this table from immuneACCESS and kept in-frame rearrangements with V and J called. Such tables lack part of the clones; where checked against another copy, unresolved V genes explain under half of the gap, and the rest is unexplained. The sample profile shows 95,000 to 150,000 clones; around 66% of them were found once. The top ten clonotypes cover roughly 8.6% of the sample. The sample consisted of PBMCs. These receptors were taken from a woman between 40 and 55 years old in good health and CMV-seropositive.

CDR3 DNA sequence: TGTGCCAGCAGCCAAGATAGGCAGGGGCAAGAGACCCAGTACTTC. It encodes CASSQDRQGQETQYF. V gene TRBV14 combines with J gene TRBJ2-5; D may be TRBD1 (6 bases). CDR3 size: 15 residues. Trimming took 0 bases from V and 2 from J, leaving 10 bases between them. Germline values: CDR1 SGHDN, CDR2 FVKESK.

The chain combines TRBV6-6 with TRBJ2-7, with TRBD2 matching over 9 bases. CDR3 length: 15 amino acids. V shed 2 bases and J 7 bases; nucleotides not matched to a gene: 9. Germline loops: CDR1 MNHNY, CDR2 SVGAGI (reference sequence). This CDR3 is CASSYDGASGAEQYF. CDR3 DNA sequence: TGTGCCAGCAGTTACGATGGGGCTAGCGGGGCTGAGCAGTACTTC.

CDR3 DNA sequence: TGTGCCAGCAGCGTTTTGAACACCGGGGAGCTGTTTTTT. Encoded protein: CASSVLNTGELFF. The chain links TRBV27 to TRBJ2-2, with D unclear. Looked up from germline, CDR1 is MNHEY and CDR2 is SMNVEV (reference sequence). This CDR3 is 13 amino acids long. Trimming left V 6 bases short and J 1 base short, with 6 bases between.

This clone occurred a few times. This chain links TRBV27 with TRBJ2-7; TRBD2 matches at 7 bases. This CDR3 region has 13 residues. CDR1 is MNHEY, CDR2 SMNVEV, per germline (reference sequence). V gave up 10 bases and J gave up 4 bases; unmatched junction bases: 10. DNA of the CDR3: TGTGCCACCCAGGAGAGGGGAGGGTACGAGCAGTACTTC. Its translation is CATQERGGYEQYF.

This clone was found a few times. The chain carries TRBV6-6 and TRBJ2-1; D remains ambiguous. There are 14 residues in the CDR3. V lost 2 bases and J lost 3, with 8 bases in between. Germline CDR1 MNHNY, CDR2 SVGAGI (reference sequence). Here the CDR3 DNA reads TGTGCCAGCAGTTACGATACTGGCTACAATGAGCAGTTCTTC. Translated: CASSYDTGYNEQFF.